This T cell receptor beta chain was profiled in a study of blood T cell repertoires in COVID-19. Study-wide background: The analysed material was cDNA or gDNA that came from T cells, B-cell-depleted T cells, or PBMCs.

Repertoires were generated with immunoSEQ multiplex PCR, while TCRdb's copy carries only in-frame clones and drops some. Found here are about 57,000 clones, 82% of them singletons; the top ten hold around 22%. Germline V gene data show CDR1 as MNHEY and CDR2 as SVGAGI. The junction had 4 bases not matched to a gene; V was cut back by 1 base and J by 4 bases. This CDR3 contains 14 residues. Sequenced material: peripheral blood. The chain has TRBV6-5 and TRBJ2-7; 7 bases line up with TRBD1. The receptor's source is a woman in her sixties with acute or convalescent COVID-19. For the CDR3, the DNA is TGTGCCAGCAGTTACTTGGGGACAGAATACGAGCAGTACTTC. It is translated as CASSYLGTEYEQYF.